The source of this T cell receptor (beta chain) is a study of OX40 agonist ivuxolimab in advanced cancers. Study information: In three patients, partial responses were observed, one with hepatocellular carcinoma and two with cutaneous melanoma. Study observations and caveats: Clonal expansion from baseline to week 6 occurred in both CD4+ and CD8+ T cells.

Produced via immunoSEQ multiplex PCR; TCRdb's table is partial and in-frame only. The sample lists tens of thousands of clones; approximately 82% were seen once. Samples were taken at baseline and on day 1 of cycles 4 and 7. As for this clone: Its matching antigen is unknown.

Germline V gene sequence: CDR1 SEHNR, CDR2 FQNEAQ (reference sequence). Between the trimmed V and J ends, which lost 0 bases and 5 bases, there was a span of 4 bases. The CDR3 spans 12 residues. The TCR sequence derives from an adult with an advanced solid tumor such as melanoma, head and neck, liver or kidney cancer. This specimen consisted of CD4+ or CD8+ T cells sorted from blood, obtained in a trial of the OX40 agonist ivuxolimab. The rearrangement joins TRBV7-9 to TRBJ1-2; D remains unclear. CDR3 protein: CASSLAGYGYTF. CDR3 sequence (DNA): TGTGCCAGCAGCTTAGCGGGGTATGGCTACACCTTC.